These T cell receptor beta chains were read from a single sample in a study of T cell therapy after organ transplantation. Measured with immunoSEQ multiplex PCR; TCRdb has only the in-frame clones, and not every one. The data contain a few thousand clones, approximately 70% of them seen just once; the ten biggest clones take up 35% to 40%. For these receptors, no antigen is known. The sequencing here drew on CD8+ T cells from blood, taken before autologous CMV-specific T cell therapy. The receptors derive from a human patient who had received a solid organ transplant and had CMV disease. The CDR3 runs from the conserved cysteine through the conserved F or W. The D gene is left open where the match is weak. Clone size is not always given. Where it is, it says once, few, many or a class for expanded clones.

j_call,clone_size,d_call,v_call,cdr3_aa,cdr3_nt
TRBJ2-7,.,.,TRBV2,CASSFTGDPYEQYF,TGTGCCAGCAGCTTCACCGGGGACCCCTACGAGCAGTACTTC
TRBJ2-3,.,.,TRBV7-2,CASSLSPRGKYTDTQYF,TGTGCCAGCAGCTTAAGCCCGCGGGGCAAATACACAGATACGCAGTATTTT
TRBJ2-7,few,.,TRBV28,CASSLMIGGRRRIYEQYF,TGTGCCAGCAGTTTAATGATTGGGGGACGGAGACGTATTTACGAGCAGTACTTC
TRBJ1-1,large,.,TRBV6-6,CASSSPNPTENTEAFF,TGTGCCAGCAGTTCCCCAAACCCGACCGAGAACACTGAAGCTTTCTTT
TRBJ2-7,.,.,TRBV11-2,CASSPGTLQYEQYF,TGTGCCAGCAGCCCCGGGACACTCCAGTACGAGCAGTACTTC
TRBJ2-1,.,TRBD2,TRBV25-1,CATGTSGRYNEQFF,TGTGCCACCGGGACTAGCGGGCGTTACAATGAGCAGTTCTTC
TRBJ2-7,once,.,TRBV5-8,CASSLQGSYEQYF,TGTGCCAGCAGCTTGCAGGGATCCTACGAGCAGTACTTC
TRBJ2-7,.,.,TRBV7-9,CASTLFPGARSSYEQYF,TGTGCCAGCACCCTATTCCCGGGGGCGCGTTCCAGCTACGAGCAGTACTTC
TRBJ2-5,once,TRBD2,TRBV7-8,CASSSVAGGPETQYF,TGTGCCAGCAGCTCCGTAGCGGGAGGGCCAGAGACCCAGTACTTC
TRBJ2-7,.,.,TRBV5-1,CASSFSRGVYEQYF,TGCGCCAGCAGCTTCTCTAGGGGTGTCTACGAGCAGTACTTC
TRBJ2-5,.,.,TRBV14,CASSQDIGGRETQYF,TGTGCCAGCAGCCAAGATATAGGGGGTCGGGAGACCCAGTACTTC
TRBJ2-7,.,.,TRBV29-1,CSVDGGRKNEQYF,TGCAGCGTTGATGGGGGGAGGAAGAACGAGCAGTACTTC
TRBJ2-2,few,TRBD2,TRBV25-1,CASSSGRADTGELFF,TGTGCCAGCAGTAGCGGGAGGGCCGACACCGGGGAGCTGTTTTTT
TRBJ2-5,.,.,TRBV13,CASSVRDGQETQYF,TGTGCCAGCAGCGTCCGGGACGGCCAAGAGACCCAGTACTTC
TRBJ2-7,.,.,TRBV9,CASSVGSGNYEQYF,TGTGCCAGCAGCGTAGGTTCAGGGAACTACGAGCAGTACTTC
TRBJ2-7,.,.,TRBV6-5,CASSYFGGAYERYF,TGTGCCAGCAGTTACTTCGGAGGGGCCTACGAGCGGTACTTC
TRBJ1-1,.,TRBD1,TRBV9,CASSGGTVNTEAFF,TGTGCCAGCAGCGGAGGGACAGTCAACACTGAAGCTTTCTTT
TRBJ2-7,.,TRBD1,TRBV19,CASSSRDRVFDEQYF,TGTGCCAGTAGTAGCCGGGACAGGGTTTTCGACGAGCAGTACTTC
TRBJ2-1,.,TRBD2,TRBV6-4,CASSDSPSGYNEQFF,TGTGCCAGCAGTGACTCTCCTAGCGGATACAATGAGCAGTTCTTC
TRBJ2-7,.,.,TRBV28,CASSFSLTSPDEQYF,TGTGCCAGCAGTTTTTCTCTTACCTCTCCGGACGAGCAGTACTTC